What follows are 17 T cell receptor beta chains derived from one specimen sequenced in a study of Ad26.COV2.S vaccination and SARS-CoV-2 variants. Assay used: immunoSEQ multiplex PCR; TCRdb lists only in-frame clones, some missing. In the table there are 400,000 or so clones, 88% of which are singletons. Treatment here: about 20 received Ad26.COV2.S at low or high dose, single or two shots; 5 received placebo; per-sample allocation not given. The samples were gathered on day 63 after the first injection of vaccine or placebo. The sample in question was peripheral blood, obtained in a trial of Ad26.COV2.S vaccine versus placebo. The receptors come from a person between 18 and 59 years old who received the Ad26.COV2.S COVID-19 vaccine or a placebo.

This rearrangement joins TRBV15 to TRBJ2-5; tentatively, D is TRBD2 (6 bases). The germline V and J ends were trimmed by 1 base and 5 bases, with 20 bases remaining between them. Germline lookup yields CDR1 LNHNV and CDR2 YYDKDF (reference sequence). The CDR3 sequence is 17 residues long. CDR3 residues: CATSRAPTAAGIETQYF. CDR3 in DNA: TGTGCCACCAGCAGAGCTCCAACGGCAGCGGGTATCGAGACCCAGTACTTC.

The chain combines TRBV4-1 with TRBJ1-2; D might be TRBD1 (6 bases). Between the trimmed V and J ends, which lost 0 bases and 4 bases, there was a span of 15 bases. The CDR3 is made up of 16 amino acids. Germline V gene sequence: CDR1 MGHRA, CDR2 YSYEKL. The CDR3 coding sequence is TGCGCCAGCAGCCAAGATGCACAGGGAAAACTCTATGGCTACACCTTC. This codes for CASSQDAQGKLYGYTF.

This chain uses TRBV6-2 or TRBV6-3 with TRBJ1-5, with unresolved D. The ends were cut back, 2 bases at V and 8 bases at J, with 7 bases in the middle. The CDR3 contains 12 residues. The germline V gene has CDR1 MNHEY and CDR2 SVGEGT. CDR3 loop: CASSYERKPQHF. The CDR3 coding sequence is TGTGCCAGCAGTTACGAGCGGAAGCCCCAGCATTTT.

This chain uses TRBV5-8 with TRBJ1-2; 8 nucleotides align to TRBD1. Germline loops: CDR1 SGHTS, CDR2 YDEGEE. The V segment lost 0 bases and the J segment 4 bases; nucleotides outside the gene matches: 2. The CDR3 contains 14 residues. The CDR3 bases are TGTGCCAGCAGCTTGGGACAGGGGATCTATGGCTACACCTTC. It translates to CASSLGQGIYGYTF.

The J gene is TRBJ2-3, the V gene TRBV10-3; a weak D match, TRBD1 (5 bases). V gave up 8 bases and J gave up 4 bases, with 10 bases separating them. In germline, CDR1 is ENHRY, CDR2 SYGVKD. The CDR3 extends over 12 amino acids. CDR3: CAIGSGPDTQYF. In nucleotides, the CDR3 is TGTGCCATCGGTTCAGGGCCAGATACGCAGTATTTT.

In DNA form, the CDR3 reads TGTGCCAGCTCATACAGTAAGGACAGTTCAACTAATGAAAAACTGTTTTTT. Encoded protein: CASSYSKDSSTNEKLFF. The chain recombines TRBV18 with TRBJ1-4; TRBD1 is a possible D gene (6 bases). The V and J ends lost 5 bases and 0 bases respectively, with 16 bases between them. The CDR3 length is 17 residues. Germline CDR1 and CDR2: KGHSH and LQKENI. The complete variable domain, with remaining parts taken from reference TRBV18 and TRBJ1-4, reads NAGVMQNPRHLVRRRGQEARLRCSPMKGHSHVYWYRQLPEEGLKFMVYLQKENIIDESGMPKERFSAEFPKEGPSILRIQQVVRGDSAAYFCASSYSKDSSTNEKLFFGSGTQLSVL.

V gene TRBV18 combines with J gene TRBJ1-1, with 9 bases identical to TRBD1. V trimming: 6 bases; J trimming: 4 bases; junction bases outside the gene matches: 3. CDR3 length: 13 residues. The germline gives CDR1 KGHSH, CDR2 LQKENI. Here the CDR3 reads CASSRDRVTEAFF. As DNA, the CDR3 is TGTGCCAGCTCCCGGGACAGGGTCACTGAAGCTTTCTTT.

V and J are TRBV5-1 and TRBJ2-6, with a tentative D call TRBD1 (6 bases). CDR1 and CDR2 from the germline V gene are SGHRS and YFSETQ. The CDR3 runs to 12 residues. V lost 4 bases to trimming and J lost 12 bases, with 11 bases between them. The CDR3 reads CASSPQGSVLTF. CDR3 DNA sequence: TGCGCCAGCAGCCCGCAGGGGAGCGTCCTGACTTTC.

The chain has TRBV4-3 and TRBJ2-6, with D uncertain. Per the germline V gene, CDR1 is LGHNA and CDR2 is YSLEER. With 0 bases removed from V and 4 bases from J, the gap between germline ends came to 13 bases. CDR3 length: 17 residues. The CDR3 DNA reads TGCGCCAGCAGCCAAGAACGGCAGCAATCCGGGGCCAACGTCCTGACTTTC. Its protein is CASSQERQQSGANVLTF.

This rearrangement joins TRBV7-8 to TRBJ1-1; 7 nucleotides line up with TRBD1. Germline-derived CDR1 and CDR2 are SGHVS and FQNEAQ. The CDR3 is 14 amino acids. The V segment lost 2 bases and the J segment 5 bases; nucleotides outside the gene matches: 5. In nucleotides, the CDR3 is TGTGCCAGCAGCTTACAGGGGGGTTGGACTGAAGCTTTCTTT. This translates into CASSLQGGWTEAFF.

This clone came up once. The CDR3 region is CASSTRQFYNSPLHF. As DNA, the CDR3 is TGTGCCAGCAGCACAAGACAGTTCTATAATTCACCCCTCCACTTT. The chain recombines TRBV7-2 with TRBJ1-6; maybe TRBD1 (5 bases). There are 15 residues in the CDR3. From germline, CDR1 is SGHTA and CDR2 FQGNSA. Trimming removed 5 bases at V and 3 bases at J, with 11 bases between.

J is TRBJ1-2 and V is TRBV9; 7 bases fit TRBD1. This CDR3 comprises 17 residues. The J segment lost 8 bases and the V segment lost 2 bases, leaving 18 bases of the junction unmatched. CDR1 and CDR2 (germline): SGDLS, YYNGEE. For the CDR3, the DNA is TGTGCCAGCAGCGTTAGGGACAGTCTAGGGGTGCTATGGGGCTACACCTTC. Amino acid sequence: CASSVRDSLGVLWGYTF.

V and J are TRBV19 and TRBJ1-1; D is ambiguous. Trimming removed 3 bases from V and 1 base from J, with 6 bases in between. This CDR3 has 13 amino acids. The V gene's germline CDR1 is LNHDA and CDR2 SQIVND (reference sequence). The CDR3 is CASSMWQNTEAFF. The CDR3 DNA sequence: TGTGCCAGTAGTATGTGGCAGAACACTGAAGCTTTCTTT.

The CDR3 DNA is TGCGCCAGCAGCTTACAGGATTCAGATACGCAGTATTTT. This translates into CASSLQDSDTQYF. This sequence joins TRBV5-1 and TRBJ2-3; D is possibly TRBD1 (5 bases). With 2 bases removed from V and 4 bases from J, the gap between germline ends came to 8 bases. Germline V CDR1 and CDR2: SGHRS, YFSETQ. This CDR3 is 13 amino acids long.

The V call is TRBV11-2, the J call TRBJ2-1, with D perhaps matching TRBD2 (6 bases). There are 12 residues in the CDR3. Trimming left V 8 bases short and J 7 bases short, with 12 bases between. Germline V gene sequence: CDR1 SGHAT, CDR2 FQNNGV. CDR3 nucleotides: TGTGCCAGCGGCCCGGGGAGGAATGAGCAGTTCTTC. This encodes CASGPGRNEQFF.

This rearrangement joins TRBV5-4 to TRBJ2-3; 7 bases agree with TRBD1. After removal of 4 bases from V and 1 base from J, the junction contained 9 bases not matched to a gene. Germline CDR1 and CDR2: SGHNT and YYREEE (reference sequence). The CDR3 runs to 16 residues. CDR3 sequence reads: CASSPRGRARTDTQYF. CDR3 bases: TGTGCCAGCAGCCCGAGGGGGCGGGCGCGCACAGATACGCAGTATTTT.

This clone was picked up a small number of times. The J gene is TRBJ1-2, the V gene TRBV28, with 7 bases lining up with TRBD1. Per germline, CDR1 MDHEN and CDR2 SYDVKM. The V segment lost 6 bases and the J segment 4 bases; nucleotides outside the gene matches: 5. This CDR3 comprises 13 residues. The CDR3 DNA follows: TGTGCCAGCAGCCAGGGACAGTCCTATGGCTACACCTTC. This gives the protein CASSQGQSYGYTF.